The 17 T cell receptor beta chains given below trace back to one sample, sequenced in a study of shared clonotypes between healthy human individuals. Profiled with immunoSEQ multiplex PCR; TCRdb holds only in-frame clones, not every one. This table has some 530,000 clones, approximately 82% appearing once. Sequenced: PBMCs. These receptors were collected from a middle-aged woman in good health. Some clones in this sample may be carry-over from other donors' samples.

The chain recombines TRBV15 with TRBJ1-4; D possibly corresponds to TRBD1 (5 bases). V shed 5 bases and J shed 7 bases, with 17 bases lying between them. This CDR3 is 15 amino acids long. Germline V gene data show CDR1 as LNHNV and CDR2 as YYDKDF (reference sequence). The CDR3 coding sequence is TGTGCCACCAGCCTCCCGACGGCTGGGGGTGAAAAACTGTTTTTT. It encodes CATSLPTAGGEKLFF.

The chain joins TRBV7-2 to TRBJ2-3; D is uncertain. V was pared by 4 bases and J by 1 base, with 3 bases between. CDR3 length: 12 amino acids. Germline CDR1 and CDR2: SGHTA and FQGNSA. CDR3 in amino acids: CASSWGTDTQYF. The DNA for the CDR3 is TGTGCCAGCAGCTGGGGCACAGATACGCAGTATTTT.

CDR3 region: CASSFEYNTDTQYF. In DNA form, the CDR3 reads TGCGCCAGCAGCTTCGAATACAACACAGATACGCAGTATTTT. The chain links TRBV5-1 to TRBJ2-3; D unresolved. Germline V CDR1 and CDR2: SGHRS, YFSETQ. V lost 2 bases to trimming and J lost 2 bases, with 9 bases between them. This CDR3 is 14 amino acids long.

V gene TRBV2 combines with J gene TRBJ2-5; D possibly corresponds to TRBD1 (6 bases). This CDR3 has 13 residues. V was trimmed by 5 bases and J by 5 bases, leaving 12 bases between them. The germline V gene has CDR1 SNHLY and CDR2 FYNNEI. This CDR3 is CASSTGSGETQYF. For the CDR3, the DNA is TGTGCCAGCAGTACAGGGTCGGGGGAGACCCAGTACTTC.

The chain has TRBV5-6 and TRBJ2-3; maybe TRBD1 (5 bases). Trimming shortened V by 3 bases and J by 1 base, and 9 bases separated the two germline ends. CDR1 is SGHDT, CDR2 YYEEEE, per germline. This CDR3 is 14 amino acids long. The DNA for the CDR3 is TGTGCCAGCAGCTACGACAGTCGCACAGATACGCAGTATTTT. Translated: CASSYDSRTDTQYF.

The rearrangement joins TRBV2 to TRBJ1-2; 7 nucleotides line up with TRBD1. CDR1 is SNHLY and CDR2 is FYNNEI in the germline V gene. This CDR3 is built from 13 residues. Trimming removed 5 bases from V and 7 bases from J; junction bases left unmatched: 7. Here the CDR3 reads CASSFGQAIGYTF. CDR3 DNA: TGTGCCAGCAGTTTCGGACAGGCGATTGGCTACACCTTC.

The chain joins TRBV4-2 to TRBJ2-3; a weak D match, TRBD1 (6 bases). Looked up from germline, CDR1 is LGHNA and CDR2 is YNFKEQ. V lost 0 bases and J lost 2, with 15 bases in between. This CDR3 region has 17 residues. The CDR3 coding sequence is TGTGCCAGCAGCCAAGAAAGGGAAACAGGGCACACAGATACGCAGTATTTT. Residues: CASSQERETGHTDTQYF.

The chain has TRBV5-1 and TRBJ2-2; the D gene is possibly TRBD2 (6 bases). V lost 0 bases and J lost 3, with 9 bases in between. Looked up from germline, CDR1 is SGHRS and CDR2 is YFSETQ. The CDR3 is made up of 15 amino acids. As DNA, the CDR3 is TGCGCCAGCAGCTTGGCGGCTAGCGACACCGGGGAGCTGTTTTTT. It translates to CASSLAASDTGELFF.

This chain connects TRBV28 to TRBJ2-1, with D perhaps matching TRBD2 (6 bases). Looked up from germline, CDR1 is MDHEN and CDR2 is SYDVKM. Deletions cut 4 bases from V and 5 bases from J, with 18 bases between. The CDR3 runs to 16 residues. The CDR3 sequence: CASSYPGGSAHNEQFF. DNA for the CDR3: TGTGCCAGCAGTTATCCCGGGGGAAGCGCGCACAATGAGCAGTTCTTC. Full variable domain (rest looked up from reference TRBV28 and TRBJ2-1): DVKVTQSSRYLVKRTGEKVFLECVQDMDHENMFWYRQDPGLGLRLIYFSYDVKMKEKGDIPEGYSVSREKKERFSLILESASTNQTSMYLCASSYPGGSAHNEQFFGPGTRLTVL.

The genes are TRBV5-1 and TRBJ1-1, with 7 positions matching TRBD1. The CDR3 totals 13 residues. The J segment lost 5 bases and the V segment lost 4 bases, leaving 5 bases of the junction unmatched. Germline V lookup: CDR1 SGHRS, CDR2 YFSETQ. The CDR3, as DNA: TGCGCCAGCAGCCAGGGGGATAGGACTGAAGCTTTCTTT. This codes for CASSQGDRTEAFF.

The chain recombines TRBV2 with TRBJ2-7; a possible D gene is TRBD1 (6 bases). Trimming took 4 bases from V and 2 from J, leaving 12 bases between them. The CDR3 contains 14 residues. Looked up from germline, CDR1 is SNHLY and CDR2 is FYNNEI. The chain's CDR3 is CASSVGQPAYEQYF. DNA for the CDR3: TGTGCCAGCAGTGTAGGACAGCCGGCCTACGAGCAGTACTTC.

The genes are TRBV15 and TRBJ2-1; D call uncertain. V lost 0 bases to trimming and J lost 0 bases, with 6 bases between them. Germline-derived CDR1 and CDR2 are LNHNV and YYDKDF (reference sequence). This CDR3 is 15 amino acids long. In nucleotides, the CDR3 is TGTGCCACCAGCAGAGAAACTGGCTCCTACAATGAGCAGTTCTTC. This translates into CATSRETGSYNEQFF.

This chain connects TRBV27 to TRBJ2-3, with a possible D match to TRBD2 (5 bases). Per the germline V gene, CDR1 is MNHEY and CDR2 is SMNVEV (reference sequence). The CDR3 is 16 amino acids. V lost 5 bases, J lost 1 base, and 16 bases lay in between. CDR3 residues: CASSTPLGRGTDTQYF. DNA of the CDR3: TGTGCCAGCAGTACGCCACTAGGTCGGGGCACAGATACGCAGTATTTT.

The chain uses TRBV28 and TRBJ2-4; TRBD2 matches 7 bases. The ends lost 6 bases at V and 4 bases at J; junction bases unmatched: 12. This CDR3 contains 16 residues. From germline, CDR1 is MDHEN and CDR2 SYDVKM. The CDR3 region is CASSDLPSRGKNIQYF. The CDR3 DNA reads TGTGCCAGCAGCGACCTTCCTTCGCGGGGGAAAAACATTCAGTACTTC.

This clone was found a few times. Other nucleotide sequences in the sample specify the same CDR3. The chain employs TRBV6-5 and TRBJ1-5, with 7 positions matching TRBD1. After removal of 6 bases from V and 2 bases from J, the junction contained 7 bases not matched to a gene. This CDR3 region has 15 residues. Germline assignment: CDR1 MNHEY and CDR2 SVGAGI. The chain's CDR3 is CASSQTGTGNQPQHF. Written as DNA, the CDR3 is TGTGCCAGCAGCCAGACAGGGACGGGCAATCAGCCCCAGCATTTT.

The chain's CDR3 is CASAGLGGGYEQYF. Here the CDR3 DNA reads TGTGCCAGCGCCGGACTGGGGGGCGGGTACGAGCAGTACTTC. The V gene is TRBV6-9, the J gene TRBJ2-7; tentatively, D is TRBD1 or TRBD2 (6 bases each). The germline V gene has CDR1 MNHGY and CDR2 SVAAGI. The CDR3 contains 14 residues. The V gene lost 8 bases and the J gene lost 4 bases, with 18 bases spanning the gap.

This chain links TRBV6-1 with TRBJ2-1; D might be TRBD1 (6 bases). The germline gives CDR1 MNHNS, CDR2 SASEGT. The V and J ends lost 4 bases and 0 bases respectively, with 7 bases between them. The CDR3 has 14 residues. This chain's CDR3 is CASSGTDSYNEQFF. For the CDR3, the DNA is TGTGCCAGCAGTGGGACAGACTCCTACAATGAGCAGTTCTTC.